A single sample gave rise to the 23 T cell receptor beta chains below, sequenced in a study of shared clonotypes between healthy human individuals. Method: immunoSEQ multiplex PCR; TCRdb's copy keeps in-frame clones and lacks some. The sample carries millions of clones, around nine tenths recorded once. The sequenced sample consisted of naive CD4+ T cells sorted from blood. Subset in this sample: CD45RA+ positively selected. Receptors originate from a man younger than 30 in good health.

J is TRBJ2-1 and V is TRBV5-4; 12 positions match TRBD2. Germline CDR1 reads SGHNT; CDR2 reads YYREEE (reference sequence). The CDR3 consists of 14 residues. Losses at the gene ends were 2 bases for V and 9 bases for J; bases not matched to a gene: 3. CDR3 coding DNA: TGTGCCAGCAGCTTACTAGCGGGGGGTAGTGAGCAGTTCTTC. Amino acid sequence: CASSLLAGGSEQFF.

The chain couples TRBV18 to TRBJ1-5; D possibly corresponds to TRBD1 (5 bases). Trimming removed 8 bases from V and 10 bases from J, with 21 bases in between. Germline-derived CDR1 and CDR2 are KGHSH and LQKENI. This CDR3 is built from 14 residues. The CDR3 is CASHAGGDLGPQHF. The CDR3 DNA reads as TGTGCCAGCCATGCGGGAGGGGACCTCGGCCCCCAGCATTTT.

The V gene is TRBV19, the J gene TRBJ1-1; weak D call: TRBD1 (5 bases). From germline, CDR1 is LNHDA and CDR2 SQIVND (reference sequence). CDR3 length equals 12 residues. The ends were cut back, 7 bases at V and 5 bases at J, with 11 bases in the middle. CDR3 amino acids: CASMRGWTEAFF. CDR3 DNA sequence: TGTGCCAGTATGAGGGGATGGACTGAAGCTTTCTTT.

This sequence joins TRBV30 and TRBJ2-1; 9 nucleotides match TRBD2. This CDR3 contains 14 residues. Trimming at V came to 3 bases and at J to 10 bases, leaving 10 bases not matched to a gene. Germline V gene sequence: CDR1 GTSNPN, CDR2 SVGIG (reference sequence). CDR3 DNA sequence: TGTGCCTGGAGACGGGCGGGAGGGCCGCGGGAGCAGTTCTTC. This codes for CAWRRAGGPREQFF.

This clone came up once. The CDR3 protein is CASSRAVSAFF. Here the CDR3 DNA reads TGTGCCAGCAGTCGGGCAGTGAGTGCTTTCTTT. The chain joins TRBV2 to TRBJ1-1; D unresolved. The V end was cut by 5 bases, the J end by 11 bases, with 12 bases between. The CDR3 covers 11 residues. Germline loops: CDR1 SNHLY, CDR2 FYNNEI.

The chain recombines TRBV2 with TRBJ2-5, with TRBD1 identical over 7 bases. The CDR3 runs 12 residues. J was trimmed by 13 bases and V by 10 bases; bases with no gene match: 15. Germline CDR1 SNHLY, CDR2 FYNNEI. The CDR3 sequence is CAIPKDTGARYF. CDR3 nucleotide sequence: TGTGCCATCCCGAAAGACACAGGGGCCCGGTACTTC.

The chain combines TRBV18 with TRBJ2-7, with D possibly being TRBD1 (5 bases). V dropped 4 bases and J dropped 4 bases, with 8 bases sitting between them. The CDR3 contains 12 residues. Germline CDR1 is KGHSH and CDR2 is LQKENI. CDR3 amino acids: CASSRAGYEQYF. The DNA of the CDR3 is TGTGCCAGCTCACGGGCAGGGTACGAGCAGTACTTC. The full variable domain, in which reference TRBV18 and TRBJ2-7 provide the parts outside the CDR3, is NAGVMQNPRHLVRRRGQEARLRCSPMKGHSHVYWYRQLPEEGLKFMVYLQKENIIDESGMPKERFSAEFPKEGPSILRIQQVVRGDSAAYFCASSRAGYEQYFGPGTRLTVT.

V usage is TRBV7-8 and J usage is TRBJ2-3; TRBD2 is a possible D gene (6 bases). This CDR3 has 16 residues. Germline V gene lookup returns CDR1 SGHVS and CDR2 FQNEAQ. The V and J ends lost 2 bases and 0 bases respectively, with 12 bases between them. CDR3 sequence reads: CASSLRSGLSTDTQYF. For the CDR3, the DNA is TGTGCCAGCAGCTTACGTTCGGGACTCAGCACAGATACGCAGTATTTT.

With respect to this clone: The conserved phenylalanine or tryptophan is not found at the CDR3 terminus, so this likely reflects a read error. The DNA is omitted, as the CDR3 cannot be located on it reliably, and the CDR3 follows TCRdb's listing. This rearrangement joins TRBV6-5 to TRBJ1-4; the table names TRBD1, a call not compared with the DNA. In germline, CDR1 is MNHEY, CDR2 SVGAGI. Ends included, the CDR3 has 12 residues. The CDR3 loop is CASRQGGARSSV.

The chain carries TRBV11-2 and TRBJ1-2; D uncertain. Per germline, CDR1 SGHAT and CDR2 FQNNGV. The V and J ends lost 5 bases and 4 bases respectively, with 11 bases between them. The length of the CDR3 is 13 residues. The CDR3 region is CASSEGGGYGYTF. CDR3 nucleotide sequence: TGTGCCAGCAGCGAAGGAGGAGGCTATGGCTACACCTTC.

This clone has a single count. This sequence joins TRBV28 and TRBJ1-5; maybe TRBD1 (5 bases). The V gene's germline CDR1 is MDHEN and CDR2 SYDVKM. V lost 5 bases and J 1 base, leaving 15 bases between the germline ends. The CDR3 is 16 residues long. CDR3 sequence reads: CASSLGGSWSNQPQHF. CDR3 DNA: TGTGCCAGCAGTCTGGGGGGGAGTTGGAGCAATCAGCCCCAGCATTTT. The full variable domain, rest sourced from reference TRBV28 and TRBJ1-5, is DVKVTQSSRYLVKRTGEKVFLECVQDMDHENMFWYRQDPGLGLRLIYFSYDVKMKEKGDIPEGYSVSREKKERFSLILESASTNQTSMYLCASSLGGSWSNQPQHFGDGTRLSIL.

Concerning this clone itself: The sample contains more than one DNA sequence encoding this CDR3. The chain links TRBV25-1 to TRBJ1-6; 10 bases agree with TRBD1. Germline lookup yields CDR1 MGHDK and CDR2 SYGVNS. There are 13 residues in the CDR3. The junction had 1 base not matched to a gene; V was cut back by 8 bases and J by 6 bases. The CDR3 DNA is TGTGCCAGCGGACAGGGGGGTAATTCACCCCTCCACTTT. Protein sequence: CASGQGGNSPLHF.

This clone has just one count. V is TRBV2 and J is TRBJ1-3; D uncertain. CDR1 is SNHLY and CDR2 is FYNNEI in the germline V gene. This CDR3 is 15 amino acids long. V was pared by 6 bases and J by 0 bases, with 12 bases between. The CDR3 loop reads CASSRTPSSGNTIYF. CDR3 sequence (DNA): TGTGCCAGCAGCAGGACGCCATCCTCTGGAAACACCATATATTTT.

This clone was recorded a few times. Other DNA sequences in this specimen translate into the identical CDR3. The V gene is TRBV7-9, the J gene TRBJ1-6, with D possibly matching TRBD1 (5 bases). The length of the CDR3 is 12 residues. Germline V lookup: CDR1 SEHNR, CDR2 FQNEAQ (reference sequence). V shed 5 bases and J shed 8 bases, with 7 bases lying between them. The CDR3 region has the DNA TGTGCCAGCAGCCAAGGGGATTCACCCCTCCACTTT. Protein product: CASSQGDSPLHF.

This clone was detected only a few times. The same CDR3 arises from other DNA sequences in this sample as well. V gene TRBV2 combines with J gene TRBJ1-2; 9 bases are a match to TRBD1. Germline CDR1 reads SNHLY; CDR2 reads FYNNEI. After removal of 6 bases from V and 5 bases from J, the junction contained 4 bases not matched to a gene. CDR3 length: 13 amino acids. The CDR3 region has the DNA TGTGCCAGCAGCGGGACAGGGAGTTATGGCTACACCTTC. Its translation is CASSGTGSYGYTF. The full variable domain, in which reference TRBV2 and TRBJ1-2 provide the parts outside the CDR3, is EPEVTQTPSHQVTQMGQEVILRCVPISNHLYFYWYRQILGQKVEFLVSFYNNEISEKSEIFDDQFSVERPDGSNFTLKIRSTKLEDSAMYFCASSGTGSYGYTFGSGTRLTVV.

This clone appeared a few times. The V gene is TRBV18, the J gene TRBJ1-1; 9 bases agree with TRBD1. The CDR3 has 14 residues. Per the germline V gene, CDR1 is KGHSH and CDR2 is LQKENI. V was pared by 8 bases and J by 5 bases, with 9 bases of the junction left unmatched. The DNA for the CDR3 is TGTGCCAGCGGAGAGACAGGGGGAAAGACTGAAGCTTTCTTT. Protein product: CASGETGGKTEAFF.

The chain joins TRBV2 to TRBJ2-5, with 8 bases identical to TRBD2. Germline-derived CDR1 and CDR2 are SNHLY and FYNNEI. The CDR3 totals 16 residues. Trimming removed 7 bases from V and 5 bases from J; junction bases left unmatched: 15. The CDR3 DNA is TGTGCCAGCACCCCACGGGGCCGGGGGGGCCTGGAGACCCAGTACTTC. Residues: CASTPRGRGGLETQYF.

The chain has TRBV18 and TRBJ2-5, with 9 positions matching TRBD1. The trim removed 5 bases at V and 5 bases at J, leaving 3 bases unmatched. The CDR3 is 13 residues long. CDR1 and CDR2 (germline): KGHSH, LQKENI. The CDR3 coding sequence is TGTGCCAGCTCAGGGGACAGGGTGGAGACCCAGTACTTC. Encoded protein: CASSGDRVETQYF.

This sequence joins TRBV20-1 and TRBJ1-2; 7 bases fit TRBD1. The CDR3 runs to 11 residues. Germline lookup yields CDR1 DFQATT and CDR2 SNEGSKA (reference sequence). V gave up 7 bases and J gave up 7 bases; unmatched junction bases: 6. For the CDR3, the DNA is TGCAGTGGCAAGACAGGGAGTGGCTACACCTTC. Its translation: CSGKTGSGYTF.

The chain combines TRBV2 with TRBJ2-2; no definite D call. CDR3 length equals 15 residues. Germline V CDR1 and CDR2: SNHLY, FYNNEI. Trimming took 8 bases from V and 1 from J, leaving 14 bases between them. As DNA, the CDR3 is TGTGCCAGCCGGTGGGGTTCCATGAACACCGGGGAGCTGTTTTTT. Its translation: CASRWGSMNTGELFF.

The J gene is TRBJ2-3, the V gene TRBV19, with D maybe TRBD2 (6 bases). The CDR3 is 12 residues long. Germline-derived CDR1 and CDR2 are LNHDA and SQIVND (reference sequence). Between the trimmed V and J ends, which lost 5 bases and 6 bases, there was a span of 9 bases. The CDR3 nucleotides read TGTGCCAGTAGTCCCGCGGGGGATACGCAGTATTTT. Residues: CASSPAGDTQYF.

As for this clone: Additional DNA sequences in this sample encode the identical CDR3. This rearrangement joins TRBV9 to TRBJ2-5; tentatively, D is TRBD1 (5 bases). CDR3 length: 13 residues. V dropped 2 bases and J dropped 3 bases, with 8 bases sitting between them. CDR1 is SGDLS and CDR2 is YYNGEE in the germline V gene. CDR3 bases: TGTGCCAGCAGCGTTTCAGGGAAAGAGACCCAGTACTTC. This codes for CASSVSGKETQYF.

This chain links TRBV11-2 with TRBJ2-1; D is uncertain. This CDR3 has 10 amino acids. Deletions cut 6 bases from V and 9 bases from J, with 6 bases between. Germline CDR1 is SGHAT and CDR2 is FQNNGV. CDR3 amino acids: CASRELEQFF. The CDR3 bases are TGTGCCAGCAGGGAGCTTGAGCAGTTCTTC.